This T cell receptor (beta chain) was sequenced during a study of shared clonotypes between healthy human individuals. In the study overall: CD8 memory received one plate per donor, CD8 naive two, CD4 memory three and CD4 naive three. Study results and limitations: Non-shared clonotypes showed lower generation probabilities than clonotypes common to all four donors.

A deep-level run was used for the assay. Profiling relied on immunoSEQ multiplex PCR, and the TCRdb table lists in-frame clones only, not all of them. The sample yields approximately 530,000 clones, roughly 95% seen once. The ends lost 0 bases at V and 5 bases at J; junction bases unmatched: 4. Per the germline V gene, CDR1 is LNHNV and CDR2 is YYDKDF (reference sequence). CDR3 length: 15 residues. With respect to this clone: The antigen is undetermined.

The sequence was obtained from a woman in her 30s in good health. J is TRBJ1-5 and V is TRBV15; 7 bases are shared with TRBD1. Sequencing was carried out using naive CD4+ T cells sorted from blood. Subset in this sample: CD45RA+ positively selected. CDR3 sequence: CATSRDGDSYQPQHF. CDR3 coding DNA: TGTGCCACCAGCAGAGATGGGGACAGTTATCAGCCCCAGCATTTT.